Sequencing of this TCR beta chain was carried out in a study of cytomegalovirus exposure and HLA in healthy donors. The table came from immunoSEQ multiplex PCR; TCRdb's copy has only in-frame clones and leaves some out. Of around 130,000 clones in the sample, 89% are singletons; the top ten hold around 3.4%. CDR3 size: 18 residues. Trimming shortened V by 6 bases and J by 2 bases, and 26 bases separated the two germline ends. Germline V gene data show CDR1 as MGHDK and CDR2 as SYGVNS. The J gene is TRBJ2-7, the V gene TRBV25-1, with D possibly TRBD2 on 6 matching bases. The sequence was collected from a man under 40 in good health and CMV-seronegative. The specimen sequenced was PBMCs. CDR3 sequence: CASSRAPGRGIGAYEQYF. The CDR3 DNA sequence: TGTGCCAGCAGCCGCGCCCCGGGACGGGGGATTGGAGCCTACGAGCAGTACTTC.